The clone carrying this T cell receptor beta chain was picked up many times. Germline assignment: CDR1 SGHTA and CDR2 FQGNSA. This CDR3 contains 16 residues. The V and J ends lost 2 bases and 6 bases, in that order; junction bases with no gene match: 8. This sample is drawn from a study of T cell repertoires in cytomegalovirus infection. TCRdb fed the reads into MiXCR, producing one record per CDR3 protein. Among roughly 200,000 distinct CDR3 sequences listed, about a sixth were seen once. This rearrangement joins TRBV7-2 to TRBJ2-1; 9 nucleotides line up with TRBD1. The source material was CD8+ T cells from PBMCs. The origin of this receptor is a human donor in good health (CMV status not recorded). Some clones in this sample may be carry-over from other donors' samples. CDR3 amino acids: CASSLMWDRVTNEQFF. Here the CDR3 DNA reads TGTGCCAGCAGCTTAATGTGGGACAGGGTTACCAATGAGCAGTTCTTC.